What follows describes a single T cell receptor beta chain. The sample originates from a study of blood T cell repertoires in COVID-19. Study as a whole: Sources were T cells, B-cell-depleted T cells, or PBMCs; the material itself was cDNA or gDNA.

The CDR3 is 21 residues long. Germline V gene data show CDR1 as KGHSH and CDR2 as LQKENI. Trimming left V 3 bases short and J 4 bases short, with 28 bases between. Only in-frame clones appear in the TCRdb table, and some are missing; sequencing was by immunoSEQ multiplex PCR. This table has some 60,000 clones, about 92% appearing once. The source of this sequence is a man in his sixties with acute or convalescent COVID-19. The sequencing input was peripheral blood. The chain combines TRBV18 with TRBJ2-6; D is perhaps TRBD1 (6 bases). CDR3 DNA: TGTGCCAGCTCACCGACTGGGAACACAGGGTACGGTGTGGACGGGGCCAACGTCCTGACTTTC. Its translation: CASSPTGNTGYGVDGANVLTF.